The source of this T cell receptor (beta chain) is a study of human T cells and chemical hapten exposure. This CDR3 is 14 amino acids long. Germline V lookup: CDR1 SQVTM, CDR2 ANQGSEA. V shed 4 bases and J shed 2 bases, with 14 bases lying between them. Documented time point: patch test 1, 2 weeks after DPC sensitization. Treatment denoted: therapeutic diphenylcyclopropenone sensitization with weekly scalp DPC. Drawing of blood took place ahead of applying each patch test. Every donor had alopecia and was 18 to 70 years old; all were suitable for DPC. TCRdb reprocessed the RACE reads with MiXCR, giving one entry per CDR3 protein. Of roughly 190,000 distinct CDR3 sequences listed, about a fifth were seen once; the top ten hold roughly 6.7%.

This TCR was sampled from a woman aged 50 to 65 with alopecia areata. Some clones in this sample may be carry-over from other donors' samples. The rearrangement joins TRBV29-1 to TRBJ1-1; D may be TRBD1 (5 bases). The source material was whole blood, sampled in connection with sensitization to the hapten diphenylcyclopropenone (DPC). The DNA for the CDR3 is TGCAGCGTTGGAGGTGCAGGGATAAACACTGAAGCTTTCTTT. This sequence encodes CSVGGAGINTEAFF.